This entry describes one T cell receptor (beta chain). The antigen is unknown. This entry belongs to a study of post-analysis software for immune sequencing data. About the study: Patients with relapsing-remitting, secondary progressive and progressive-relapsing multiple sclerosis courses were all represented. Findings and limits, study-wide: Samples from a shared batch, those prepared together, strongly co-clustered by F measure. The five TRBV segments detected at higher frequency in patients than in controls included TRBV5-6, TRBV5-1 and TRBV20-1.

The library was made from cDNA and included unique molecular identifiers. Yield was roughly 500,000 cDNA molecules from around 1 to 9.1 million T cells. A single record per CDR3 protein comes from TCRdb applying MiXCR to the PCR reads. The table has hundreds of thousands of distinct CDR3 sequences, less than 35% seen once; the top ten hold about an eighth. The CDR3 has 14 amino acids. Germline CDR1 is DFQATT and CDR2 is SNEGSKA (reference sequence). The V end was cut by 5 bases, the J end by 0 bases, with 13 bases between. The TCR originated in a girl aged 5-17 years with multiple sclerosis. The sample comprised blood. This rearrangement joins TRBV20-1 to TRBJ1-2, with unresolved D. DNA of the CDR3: TGCAGTGCTGTCCCGCCCGGGCCTAACTATGGCTACACCTTC. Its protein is CSAVPPGPNYGYTF.